One and the same sample provided the 32 T cell receptor beta chains below, sequenced in a study of blood T cell repertoires in COVID-19. Using immunoSEQ multiplex PCR, the repertoire was profiled, and TCRdb retains in-frame clones only, with some absent. In the table there are fewer than 250,000 clones, more than 60% of which are singletons. The sequenced material came from peripheral blood. Every receptor here comes from a woman between 45 and 65 years old with acute or convalescent COVID-19.

CDR3 sequence: CAISERWAGEQYF. The CDR3 DNA follows: TGTGCCATCAGTGAGCGTTGGGCCGGCGAGCAGTACTTC. The chain is built from TRBV10-3 and TRBJ2-7; D is unclear. Germline assignment: CDR1 ENHRY and CDR2 SYGVKD. The CDR3 is 13 residues long. V was clipped by 2 bases and J by 6 bases, with 11 bases between them.

The V gene is TRBV29-1, the J gene TRBJ2-7, with 9 positions matching TRBD1. Germline V gene lookup returns CDR1 SQVTM and CDR2 ANQGSEA. This CDR3 contains 14 residues. The junction had 10 bases not matched to a gene; V was cut back by 7 bases and J by 3 bases. The CDR3, as DNA: TGCAGCGCCTCCACAGGGGGCGTAAACTACGAGCAGTACTTC. The encoded protein is CSASTGGVNYEQYF.

This sequence joins TRBV7-9 and TRBJ2-7, with a tentative D call TRBD1 (6 bases). With 5 bases removed from V and 9 bases from J, the gap between germline ends came to 17 bases. Germline values: CDR1 SEHNR, CDR2 FQNEAQ (reference sequence). This CDR3 is built from 13 residues. CDR3 in DNA: TGTGCCAGCAGCCGCCCCAGGGGCGCCGCGCAGTACTTC. As protein: CASSRPRGAAQYF.

This sequence joins TRBV25-1 and TRBJ2-1, with 10 bases that match TRBD2. Trimming at V came to 6 bases and at J to 9 bases, leaving 8 bases not matched to a gene. CDR3 length: 14 amino acids. Germline V gene data show CDR1 as MGHDK and CDR2 as SYGVNS. For the CDR3, the DNA is TGTGCCAGCAGAGGCCCCGGGACTAGCGTTGAGCAGTTCTTC. This encodes CASRGPGTSVEQFF.

The CDR3 coding sequence is TGTGCCAGCAGTGAATCGGGGAACTCCTACGAGCAGTACTTC. It translates to CASSESGNSYEQYF. The chain links TRBV2 to TRBJ2-7; possible D gene TRBD2, 5 bases. Trimming cost V 2 bases and J 0 bases, with 8 bases left between them. The CDR3 runs 14 residues. Per germline, CDR1 SNHLY and CDR2 FYNNEI.

This clone was seen more than once but under ten times. The chain employs TRBV24-1 and TRBJ2-1; D unresolved. Germline V gene sequence: CDR1 KGHDR, CDR2 SFDVKD. Between the trimmed V and J ends, which lost 6 bases and 0 bases, there was a span of 11 bases. This CDR3 comprises 15 residues. The CDR3 here is CATSSIRNSYNEQFF. CDR3 nucleotides: TGTGCCACCAGTTCTATACGCAACTCCTACAATGAGCAGTTCTTC.

The table lists this clone with a count of one. The V call is TRBV5-1, the J call TRBJ1-5; maybe TRBD1 (6 bases). The CDR3 length is 15 residues. CDR1 and CDR2 (germline): SGHRS, YFSETQ. Between the trimmed V and J ends, which lost 2 bases and 4 bases, there was a span of 13 bases. CDR3 region: CASSLGDTANQPQHF. CDR3 sequence (DNA): TGCGCCAGCAGCTTAGGGGACACGGCTAATCAGCCCCAGCATTTT.

The V gene is TRBV9, the J gene TRBJ2-3, with 10 bases that match TRBD1. In germline, CDR1 is SGDLS, CDR2 YYNGEE. The CDR3 spans 18 residues. After removal of 0 bases from V and 2 bases from J, the junction contained 9 bases not matched to a gene. The DNA of the CDR3 is TGTGCCAGCAGCGTAGAGTCCCCCGGGACAGGGGCCACAGATACGCAGTATTTT. Amino acid sequence: CASSVESPGTGATDTQYF.

J is TRBJ2-7 and V is TRBV2; TRBD1 matches at 9 bases. The CDR3 covers 15 residues. Trimming took 3 bases from V and 6 from J; bases not matched to a gene: 9. Germline V gives CDR1 SNHLY, CDR2 FYNNEI. CDR3 region: CASSDLVQGAGEQYF. For the CDR3, the DNA is TGTGCCAGCAGTGATCTGGTACAGGGGGCGGGCGAGCAGTACTTC.

This chain connects TRBV28 to TRBJ2-7; TRBD2 might be the D (6 bases). V was trimmed by 6 bases and J by 7 bases, leaving 13 bases between them. This CDR3 is built from 12 residues. Germline V gene data show CDR1 as MDHEN and CDR2 as SYDVKM. CDR3 amino acids: CASSGTRREQYF. The CDR3 nucleotides read TGTGCCAGCAGCGGGACTCGTCGTGAGCAGTACTTC.

V is TRBV30 and J is TRBJ1-1; no firm D call. This CDR3 is built from 14 residues. The V and J ends lost 6 bases and 5 bases respectively, with 19 bases between them. Germline CDR1 is GTSNPN and CDR2 is SVGIG (reference sequence). The CDR3 is CACLPMSGETEAFF. Written as DNA, the CDR3 is TGTGCCTGCCTCCCTATGTCCGGAGAGACTGAAGCTTTCTTT.

The CDR3 is CASSWGTSGDYEQYF. DNA for the CDR3: TGTGCCAGCAGCTGGGGTACTAGCGGGGATTACGAGCAGTACTTC. J is TRBJ2-7 and V is TRBV11-2; 10 nucleotides agree with TRBD2. Germline V gene data show CDR1 as SGHAT and CDR2 as FQNNGV. After removal of 4 bases from V and 4 bases from J, the junction contained 7 bases not matched to a gene. The CDR3 sequence is 15 residues long.

The chain has TRBV5-4 and TRBJ1-1; 8 nucleotides align to TRBD1. The CDR3 totals 16 residues. V trimming: 4 bases; J trimming: 1 base; junction bases outside the gene matches: 9. Germline V gene lookup returns CDR1 SGHNT and CDR2 YYREEE (reference sequence). CDR3 residues: CASSLGQVTGNTEAFF. CDR3 nucleotides: TGTGCCAGCAGCCTGGGACAGGTGACCGGGAACACTGAAGCTTTCTTT.

J is TRBJ2-5 and V is TRBV7-8; TRBD2 is a possible D gene (6 bases). The germline V and J ends were trimmed by 8 bases and 1 base, with 17 bases remaining between them. Germline V lookup: CDR1 SGHVS, CDR2 FQNEAQ. The CDR3 covers 15 residues. Here the CDR3 reads CASHWRRVRQETQYF. The CDR3 nucleotides read TGTGCCAGCCATTGGAGGAGGGTACGCCAAGAGACCCAGTACTTC. The full variable domain, in which reference TRBV7-8 and TRBJ2-5 provide the parts outside the CDR3, is GAGVSQSPRYKVAKRGQDVALRCDPISGHVSLFWYQQALGQGPEFLTYFQNEAQLDKSGLPSDRFFAERPEGSVSTLKIQRTQQEDSAVYLCASHWRRVRQETQYFGPGTRLLVL.

This clone has only a few counts. This chain uses TRBV6-5 with TRBJ1-1, with 8 nucleotides matching TRBD1. From germline, CDR1 is MNHEY and CDR2 SVGAGI. The CDR3 has 15 residues. Trimming at V came to 4 bases and at J to 1 base, leaving 5 bases not matched to a gene. The CDR3 loop reads CASSWGTGPNTEAFF. The CDR3 DNA follows: TGTGCCAGCAGTTGGGGGACAGGCCCGAACACTGAAGCTTTCTTT.

V usage is TRBV19 and J usage is TRBJ2-7, with 8 bases aligning to TRBD2. J gave up 6 bases and V 4 bases, and 11 bases lay outside the gene matches. The CDR3 covers 15 residues. Germline CDR1 LNHDA, CDR2 SQIVND (reference sequence). In nucleotides, the CDR3 is TGTGCCAGTAGTAGACCCGGGACTAGTTTGGCCGAGCAGTACTTC. Its translation is CASSRPGTSLAEQYF.

V and J are TRBV7-8 and TRBJ2-7; 8 bases are a match to TRBD1. With 5 bases clipped from V and 6 bases from J, the junction kept 6 bases outside the gene matches. Germline CDR1 is SGHVS and CDR2 is FQNEAQ. This CDR3 is 13 amino acids long. Here the CDR3 DNA reads TGTGCCAGCAGCCGGACAGGGTCCCGCGAGCAGTACTTC. This sequence encodes CASSRTGSREQYF. The variable domain in full, with the rest retrieved from reference TRBV7-8 and TRBJ2-7, is GAGVSQSPRYKVAKRGQDVALRCDPISGHVSLFWYQQALGQGPEFLTYFQNEAQLDKSGLPSDRFFAERPEGSVSTLKIQRTQQEDSAVYLCASSRTGSREQYFGPGTRLTVT.

This chain links TRBV5-1 with TRBJ1-2, with 8 positions matching TRBD1. CDR3 length: 16 residues. Trimming at V came to 0 bases and at J to 6 bases, leaving 10 bases not matched to a gene. Germline values: CDR1 SGHRS, CDR2 YFSETQ. CDR3 bases: TGCGCCAGCAGCTTGGAAAGGGTGACAGGGGTGGATGGCTACACCTTC. The encoded protein is CASSLERVTGVDGYTF.

This clone was detected once. This chain joins TRBV15 and TRBJ2-4, with D possibly matching TRBD1 (5 bases). CDR3 length: 15 amino acids. Trimming took 0 bases from V and 6 from J, leaving 12 bases between them. Germline lookup yields CDR1 LNHNV and CDR2 YYDKDF (reference sequence). CDR3: CATSRDPTGRNIQYF. The CDR3 bases are TGTGCCACCAGCAGAGATCCCACAGGAAGAAACATTCAGTACTTC.

V gene TRBV7-8 combines with J gene TRBJ2-2, with 10 bases identical to TRBD2. The CDR3 covers 20 residues. The trim removed 2 bases at V and 6 bases at J, leaving 18 bases unmatched. In germline, CDR1 is SGHVS, CDR2 FQNEAQ. The CDR3: CASSLIARVMSSGSPGELFF. As DNA, the CDR3 is TGTGCCAGCAGCTTAATTGCACGTGTAATGTCTAGCGGGAGTCCCGGGGAGCTGTTTTTT.

The chain employs TRBV6-5 and TRBJ1-1; 7 positions match TRBD1. With V trimmed by 4 bases and J by 1 base, 3 bases remained unmatched. The CDR3 sequence is 14 residues long. Germline-derived CDR1 and CDR2 are MNHEY and SVGAGI. CDR3 amino acids: CASSLGGSNTEAFF. The CDR3 DNA reads as TGTGCCAGCAGTTTAGGGGGCTCGAACACTGAAGCTTTCTTT.

The rearrangement joins TRBV28 to TRBJ2-7, with TRBD1 as a possible D gene (5 bases). Trimming took off 4 bases at V and 1 base at J, with 8 bases between the two ends. The CDR3 sequence is 13 residues long. Germline-derived CDR1 and CDR2 are MDHEN and SYDVKM. This chain's CDR3 is CASSSTVSYEQYF. In DNA, the CDR3 is TGTGCCAGCAGTTCGACAGTATCCTACGAGCAGTACTTC.

The chain employs TRBV28 and TRBJ2-2, with D possibly being TRBD1 (6 bases). Trimming took 4 bases from V and 5 from J, leaving 14 bases between them. Per germline, CDR1 MDHEN and CDR2 SYDVKM. CDR3 length: 15 residues. The CDR3 region is CASSSTGIRTGELFF. CDR3 nucleotide sequence: TGTGCCAGCAGTTCTACAGGGATTAGGACCGGGGAGCTGTTTTTT.

The chain couples TRBV7-8 to TRBJ2-7; 9 positions match TRBD1. Germline V lookup: CDR1 SGHVS, CDR2 FQNEAQ. V lost 5 bases and J lost 2; bases outside the gene matches: 4. CDR3 size: 14 residues. The CDR3 DNA follows: TGTGCCAGCAGCCTCAGACAGGGGGCCTACGAGCAGTACTTC. This encodes CASSLRQGAYEQYF. The whole variable domain, filled in from reference TRBV7-8 and TRBJ2-7, reads GAGVSQSPRYKVAKRGQDVALRCDPISGHVSLFWYQQALGQGPEFLTYFQNEAQLDKSGLPSDRFFAERPEGSVSTLKIQRTQQEDSAVYLCASSLRQGAYEQYFGPGTRLTVT.

This clone showed up just a few times. The J gene is TRBJ2-1, the V gene TRBV24-1, with 12 positions matching TRBD2. Germline V gives CDR1 KGHDR, CDR2 SFDVKD. The V segment lost 2 bases and the J segment 4 bases; nucleotides outside the gene matches: 2. This CDR3 has 16 amino acids. The CDR3 nucleotides are TGTGCCACCAGTGATTCCGGGACTAGCGGGTACAATGAGCAGTTCTTC. Translated, it gives CATSDSGTSGYNEQFF.

This rearrangement joins TRBV3-1 (or the pseudogene TRBV3-2) to TRBJ1-4, with unresolved D. The germline V gene encodes CDR1 LGHDT and CDR2 YNNKEL (reference sequence). This CDR3 is built from 15 residues. The V and J ends lost 3 bases and 4 bases respectively, with 12 bases between them. DNA for the CDR3: TGTGCCAGCAGCCAGGAAGACGGGGTTAATGAAAAACTGTTTTTT. Encoded protein: CASSQEDGVNEKLFF.

The chain couples TRBV19 to TRBJ2-7; 8 bases map to TRBD1. The CDR3 consists of 13 residues. V was clipped by 5 bases and J by 3 bases; unmatched bases: 3. CDR1 LNHDA and CDR2 SQIVND come from the germline V gene (reference sequence). CDR3 protein: CASSFGQGYEQYF. The CDR3 DNA follows: TGTGCCAGTAGTTTTGGACAGGGCTACGAGCAGTACTTC. The full variable domain, its missing parts supplied by reference TRBV19 and TRBJ2-7, is DGGITQSPKYLFRKEGQNVTLSCEQNLNHDAMYWYRQDPGQGLRLIYYSQIVNDFQKGDIAEGYSVSREKKESFPLTVTSAQKNPTAFYLCASSFGQGYEQYFGPGTRLTVT.

This chain joins TRBV5-5 and TRBJ1-5, with 8 positions matching TRBD1. The CDR3 loop spans 14 amino acids. With V trimmed by 4 bases and J by 9 bases, 9 bases remained unmatched. Germline V CDR1 and CDR2: SGHKS, YYEKEE (reference sequence). The CDR3 nucleotides read TGTGCCAGCAGCCCGGGGACAGGTCGGCGGCCCCAGCATTTT. Protein product: CASSPGTGRRPQHF.

This chain connects TRBV3-1 (or the pseudogene TRBV3-2) to TRBJ2-5, with a possible D match to TRBD2 (5 bases). The V gene's germline CDR1 is LGHDT and CDR2 YNNKEL (reference sequence). V shed 1 base and J shed 5 bases, with 23 bases lying between them. The CDR3 is 18 amino acids. CDR3 nucleotides: TGTGCCAGCAGCCAAGTTGGCCTAAAGCGGCGGGTCGGGGAGACCCAGTACTTC. Protein sequence: CASSQVGLKRRVGETQYF.

This clone was detected only once. This chain connects TRBV10-3 to TRBJ2-7; D might be TRBD2 (5 bases). Germline loops: CDR1 ENHRY, CDR2 SYGVKD. This CDR3 region has 15 residues. The V gene lost 3 bases and the J gene lost 3 bases, with 15 bases spanning the gap. The chain's CDR3 is CAISDVRGNLYEQYF. CDR3 nucleotides: TGTGCCATCAGTGACGTGAGAGGGAACCTCTACGAGCAGTACTTC.

The J gene is TRBJ1-3, the V gene TRBV28; no firm D call. The CDR3 has 15 residues. From germline, CDR1 is MDHEN and CDR2 SYDVKM. Deletions cut 3 bases from V and 0 bases from J, with 9 bases between. CDR3 region: CASSFPGASGNTIYF. The CDR3, as DNA: TGTGCCAGCAGTTTCCCCGGTGCCTCTGGAAACACCATATATTTT.

The chain couples TRBV7-2 to TRBJ1-2; a weak D match, TRBD1 (6 bases). This CDR3 spans 14 amino acids. V lost 2 bases, J lost 2 bases, and 9 bases lay in between. The germline V gene has CDR1 SGHTA and CDR2 FQGNSA. The CDR3 nucleotides read TGTGCCAGCAGCTTACGGGGGGCGAACTATGGCTACACCTTC. Translating gives CASSLRGANYGYTF. Using reference TRBV7-2 and TRBJ1-2 for the parts outside the CDR3, the full variable domain is GAGVSQSPSNKVTEKGKDVELRCDPISGHTALYWYRQSLGQGLEFLIYFQGNSAPDKSGLPSDRFSAERTGGSVSTLTIQRTQQEDSAVYLCASSLRGANYGYTFGSGTRLTVV.